The clone carrying this TCR beta chain was detected only a few times. Its target is not known. This sample stems from a study of T-cell reconstitution after alpha-beta-depleted transplantation in children. Study results and caveats: At day 60, the high TCRbeta diversity found in some patients originated from recipient T cells and thymic progenitors that had survived. Most T-cell counts and diversity one year after the transplant came from T cells that were newly produced. Reportedly, only several hundred clones from non-depleted graft cells drove alpha-beta T-cell counts at about two months.

A library of TCRbeta sequences, prepared with unique molecular identifiers, was generated. TCRdb passed the PCR reads through MiXCR, listing each CDR3 protein once. Of more than 45,000 distinct CDR3 sequences listed, under 60% were seen once; the top ten hold under 40%. The V gene's germline CDR1 is MDHEN and CDR2 SYDVKM. Trimming left V 3 bases short and J 1 base short, with 9 bases between. The CDR3 consists of 14 residues. The material was peripheral blood, obtained before TCRalphabeta/CD19-depleted stem cell transplant. The TCR sequence derives from a boy under three years old with SCID, due to receive a stem cell transplant. This sequence joins TRBV28 and TRBJ2-5, with D hard to call. The CDR3 spells CASSLSRFQETQYF. The CDR3 DNA reads TGTGCCAGCAGTTTGTCTCGGTTCCAAGAGACCCAGTACTTC.